These 29 T cell receptor beta chains were all obtained from the same sample, sequenced in a study of T cell responses to AZD1222 COVID-19 vaccine. Measured with immunoSEQ multiplex PCR; TCRdb has only the in-frame clones, and not every one. Here the sample spans 150,000 to 200,000 clones, approximately 94% being singletons. Material: peripheral blood, obtained on day 0 of AZD1222 vaccination. These receptors were obtained from an adult in good health.

The rearrangement joins TRBV11-2 to TRBJ2-7; 8 bases match TRBD2. J lost 4 bases, V lost 1 base, and 6 bases had no gene match. There are 15 residues in the CDR3. The germline V gene encodes CDR1 SGHAT and CDR2 FQNNGV. The CDR3 DNA is TGTGCCAGCAGCTTAGGGCTAGCGGGTTTATACGAGCAGTACTTC. Translated, it gives CASSLGLAGLYEQYF.

This clone was seen a single time. The genes are TRBV28 and TRBJ2-7, with D possibly being TRBD1 (5 bases). Germline CDR1 reads MDHEN; CDR2 reads SYDVKM. CDR3 length: 16 residues. V lost 3 bases and J 2 bases, leaving 17 bases between the germline ends. The CDR3 protein is CASSFPATEYTYEQYF. CDR3 coding DNA: TGTGCCAGCAGTTTTCCGGCGACAGAGTACACCTACGAGCAGTACTTC.

The rearrangement uses TRBV19 and TRBJ1-2, with D maybe TRBD1 (5 bases). The length of the CDR3 is 15 residues. Per germline, CDR1 LNHDA and CDR2 SQIVND (reference sequence). With 4 bases removed from V and 1 base from J, the gap between germline ends came to 13 bases. The CDR3 sequence is CASSTGGTFNYGYTF. The CDR3, as DNA: TGTGCCAGTAGTACTGGTGGGACGTTTAACTATGGCTACACCTTC.

The gene calls are TRBV4-1 and TRBJ2-7; a possible D gene is TRBD1 (6 bases). V lost 1 base and J lost 0, with 13 bases in between. The CDR3 runs to 16 residues. CDR1 and CDR2 (germline): MGHRA, YSYEKL. In DNA form, the CDR3 reads TGCGCCAGCAGCCAAGCGGGTAGGACAGCCTCCTACGAGCAGTACTTC. Protein sequence: CASSQAGRTASYEQYF.

The CDR3 bases are TGTGCCAGCAGCTTAGTAGACAAACACACCGGGGAGCTGTTTTTT. Translation gives CASSLVDKHTGELFF. This chain links TRBV7-9 with TRBJ2-2; D is unclear. V was cut by 1 base and J by 3 bases, with 9 bases left in between. The CDR3 is 15 amino acids. Germline V gives CDR1 SEHNR, CDR2 FQNEAQ (reference sequence).

V is TRBV29-1 and J is TRBJ1-1; TRBD1 might be the D (6 bases). Germline CDR1 reads SQVTM; CDR2 reads ANQGSEA. V shed 1 base and J shed 8 bases, with 14 bases lying between them. The CDR3 runs 13 residues. CDR3 in DNA: TGCAGCGTTGAAGGGGACATTTTGCCCGAAGCTTTCTTT. Residues: CSVEGDILPEAFF.

The chain carries TRBV9 and TRBJ1-4, with TRBD1 as a possible D gene (5 bases). Germline lookup yields CDR1 SGDLS and CDR2 YYNGEE. This CDR3 contains 12 residues. V was clipped by 4 bases and J by 8 bases, with 9 bases between them. This CDR3 reads CASSPGDEKLFF. For the CDR3, the DNA is TGTGCCAGCAGCCCGGGGGACGAAAAACTGTTTTTT. Based on the CDR3 plus reference TRBV9 and TRBJ1-4, the full variable domain is DSGVTQTPKHLITATGQRVTLRCSPRSGDLSVYWYQQSLDQGLQFLIQYYNGEERAKGNILERFSAQQFPDLHSELNLSSLELGDSALYFCASSPGDEKLFFGSGTQLSVL.

The V call is TRBV19, the J call TRBJ1-6; unclear D gene. Per germline, CDR1 LNHDA and CDR2 SQIVND (reference sequence). The CDR3 length is 18 residues. Between the trimmed V and J ends, which lost 5 bases and 5 bases, there was a span of 22 bases. CDR3 residues: CASSPTRAVTPDNSPLHF. CDR3 DNA: TGTGCCAGTAGTCCGACGCGAGCGGTCACCCCAGATAATTCACCCCTCCACTTT.

The V and J genes are TRBV3-1 (or the pseudogene TRBV3-2) and TRBJ2-7, with TRBD2 identical over 14 bases. This CDR3 comprises 16 residues. Looked up from germline, CDR1 is LGHDT and CDR2 is YNNKEL (reference sequence). V trimming: 3 bases; J trimming: 2 bases; junction bases outside the gene matches: 3. The CDR3 protein is CASSHRTSGRPYEQYF. The CDR3 region has the DNA TGTGCCAGCAGCCATAGGACTAGCGGGAGGCCCTACGAGCAGTACTTC.

The chain carries TRBV10-1 and TRBJ2-2, with D tentatively TRBD1 (6 bases). V dropped 7 bases and J dropped 4 bases, with 13 bases sitting between them. This CDR3 has 14 residues. CDR1 and CDR2 (germline): WNHNN, SYGVQD (reference sequence). CDR3 protein: CASNKGQPTGELFF. In nucleotides, the CDR3 is TGCGCCAGCAACAAGGGACAACCCACCGGGGAGCTGTTTTTT.

The genes are TRBV5-1 and TRBJ2-1; 7 positions match TRBD2. After removal of 5 bases from V and 7 bases from J, the junction contained 6 bases not matched to a gene. The germline V gene encodes CDR1 SGHRS and CDR2 YFSETQ. This CDR3 region has 13 residues. The DNA for the CDR3 is TGCGCCAGCAGTAGCGGGCCGGGAAATGAGCAGTTCTTC. Translation gives CASSSGPGNEQFF.

This clone was seen a single time. V is TRBV18 and J is TRBJ1-6; 8 bases map to TRBD1. The CDR3 sequence is 18 residues long. Germline CDR1 and CDR2: KGHSH and LQKENI. The trim removed 2 bases at V and 9 bases at J, leaving 15 bases unmatched. DNA for the CDR3: TGTGCCAGCTCACCATCTCGGTCAGGAGACAGGGGAATTTCACCCCTCCACTTT. It yields the protein CASSPSRSGDRGISPLHF.

The genes are TRBV6-5 and TRBJ1-1, with TRBD1 identical over 7 bases. The CDR3 is made up of 14 amino acids. Germline values: CDR1 MNHEY, CDR2 SVGAGI. V shed 6 bases, J shed 7 bases, and the junction held 11 bases outside the gene matches. The DNA for the CDR3 is TGTGCCAGCAGAGGACAGGCGGGGGGGAATGAAGCTTTCTTT. Its protein product is CASRGQAGGNEAFF.

The chain carries TRBV2 and TRBJ2-7; D might be TRBD2 (6 bases). Trimming shortened V by 6 bases and J by 1 base, and 25 bases separated the two germline ends. The CDR3 consists of 18 residues. Germline values: CDR1 SNHLY, CDR2 FYNNEI. The CDR3 sequence: CASRPRLRGDLRSYEQYF. The CDR3 DNA is TGTGCCAGCAGACCCCGACTGCGCGGGGACCTCCGGTCCTACGAGCAGTACTTC.

The rearrangement joins TRBV19 to TRBJ1-2; D ambiguous. In germline, CDR1 is LNHDA, CDR2 SQIVND (reference sequence). V was shortened by 5 bases and J by 0 bases, with 13 bases between the two germline ends. CDR3 size: 15 residues. CDR3 in amino acids: CASSGPGSSNYGYTF. DNA of the CDR3: TGTGCCAGTAGTGGGCCGGGCAGTTCTAACTATGGCTACACCTTC. Filled out from reference TRBV19 and TRBJ1-2, the complete variable domain reads DGGITQSPKYLFRKEGQNVTLSCEQNLNHDAMYWYRQDPGQGLRLIYYSQIVNDFQKGDIAEGYSVSREKKESFPLTVTSAQKNPTAFYLCASSGPGSSNYGYTFGSGTRLTVV.

V and J are TRBV9 and TRBJ2-2, with D possibly being TRBD2 (6 bases). V was shortened by 6 bases and J by 6 bases, with 12 bases between the two germline ends. Germline CDR1 is SGDLS and CDR2 is YYNGEE. The CDR3 is 13 residues long. The DNA of the CDR3 is TGTGCCAGCACTAGACTAGTGTCCGGGGAGCTGTTTTTT. Residues: CASTRLVSGELFF.

The chain joins TRBV6-5 to TRBJ1-2; D may be TRBD1 (5 bases). CDR1 is MNHEY and CDR2 is SVGAGI in the germline V gene. The CDR3 sequence is 14 residues long. The V and J ends lost 2 bases and 4 bases respectively, with 11 bases between them. The CDR3 nucleotides read TGTGCCAGCAGTTACGGGGACGGATCCTATGGCTACACCTTC. Protein: CASSYGDGSYGYTF.

The CDR3 region has the DNA TGTGCCAGCAGTGACCGGGGGGTTATCGACGAGCAGTACTTC. This translates into CASSDRGVIDEQYF. The gene calls are TRBV6-1 and TRBJ2-7; 7 bases match TRBD2. The V gene's germline CDR1 is MNHNS and CDR2 SASEGT. Trimming cost V 3 bases and J 5 bases; bases outside gene matches: 7. This CDR3 spans 14 amino acids.

The rearrangement links TRBV3-1 (or the pseudogene TRBV3-2) to TRBJ2-7; no clear D gene. Trimming took off 1 base at V and 5 bases at J, with 6 bases between the two ends. Germline V gives CDR1 LGHDT, CDR2 YNNKEL (reference sequence). This CDR3 contains 12 residues. This CDR3 is CASSQVPNEQYF. The CDR3 DNA sequence: TGTGCCAGCAGCCAAGTTCCTAACGAGCAGTACTTC.

The V and J genes are TRBV9 and TRBJ2-7; D gene ambiguous. Trimming took 3 bases from V and 1 from J, leaving 11 bases between them. The CDR3 loop spans 14 amino acids. Germline values: CDR1 SGDLS, CDR2 YYNGEE. As DNA, the CDR3 is TGTGCCAGCAGCGCGGCTGTTAGGTCCTACGAGCAGTACTTC. Residues: CASSAAVRSYEQYF.

This chain joins TRBV5-1 and TRBJ2-3; 11 nucleotides match TRBD1. The V gene's germline CDR1 is SGHRS and CDR2 YFSETQ. The CDR3 is 16 amino acids. After removal of 5 bases from V and 2 bases from J, the junction contained 7 bases not matched to a gene. The CDR3 DNA sequence: TGCGCCAGCAGAGAACGGACAGGGGGCGTCACAGATACGCAGTATTTT. This translates into CASRERTGGVTDTQYF.

The rearrangement links TRBV19 to TRBJ2-1; TRBD2 matches 12 bases. V shed 3 bases, J shed 1 base, and the junction held 4 bases outside the gene matches. The CDR3 consists of 17 residues. The V gene's germline CDR1 is LNHDA and CDR2 SQIVND (reference sequence). CDR3 nucleotide sequence: TGTGCCAGTAGTATCCGAGGACTAGCGGGATCCTACAATGAGCAGTTCTTC. It codes for CASSIRGLAGSYNEQFF.

This clone was detected only a few times. The chain has TRBV6-6 and TRBJ2-5; no clear D gene. The V and J ends lost 2 bases and 5 bases respectively, with 9 bases between them. The CDR3 totals 13 residues. In germline, CDR1 is MNHNY, CDR2 SVGAGI (reference sequence). This CDR3 reads CASSYGSGETQYF. CDR3 nucleotides: TGTGCCAGCAGTTACGGCTCTGGCGAGACCCAGTACTTC.

The rearrangement links TRBV27 to TRBJ1-1; tentative D call: TRBD1 (5 bases). CDR1 MNHEY and CDR2 SMNVEV come from the germline V gene (reference sequence). The CDR3 covers 13 residues. The ends were cut back, 3 bases at V and 5 bases at J, with 10 bases in the middle. CDR3 sequence: CASSFQGGTEAFF. The CDR3 DNA follows: TGTGCCAGCAGTTTTCAGGGAGGAACTGAAGCTTTCTTT.

This chain connects TRBV5-1 to TRBJ2-3; D remains unclear. The CDR3 runs 13 residues. Trimming took 4 bases from V and 5 from J, leaving 11 bases between them. In germline, CDR1 is SGHRS, CDR2 YFSETQ. The CDR3 DNA reads as TGCGCCAGCAGCGCTCAGACGGGAGATACGCAGTATTTT. This codes for CASSAQTGDTQYF.

The chain has TRBV7-8 and TRBJ1-4; 9 bases are a match to TRBD1. V was clipped by 3 bases and J by 7 bases; unmatched bases: 12. This CDR3 comprises 17 residues. Germline assignment: CDR1 SGHVS and CDR2 FQNEAQ. CDR3 DNA: TGTGCCAGCAGCTTTTTGGGACAGGGCGGAGAAGTTGAAAAACTGTTTTTT. It translates to CASSFLGQGGEVEKLFF. Together with reference TRBV7-8 and TRBJ1-4, the CDR3 gives the full variable domain: GAGVSQSPRYKVAKRGQDVALRCDPISGHVSLFWYQQALGQGPEFLTYFQNEAQLDKSGLPSDRFFAERPEGSVSTLKIQRTQQEDSAVYLCASSFLGQGGEVEKLFFGSGTQLSVL.

V and J are TRBV9 and TRBJ1-2; D uncertain. V was trimmed by 4 bases and J by 3 bases, leaving 22 bases between them. The germline gives CDR1 SGDLS, CDR2 YYNGEE. CDR3 size: 17 residues. CDR3 DNA sequence: TGTGCCAGCAGCAACCCACTCGGCAGGCTATTGCACTATGGCTACACCTTC. Translating it yields CASSNPLGRLLHYGYTF.

The J gene is TRBJ1-4, the V gene TRBV10-2; D possibly corresponds to TRBD1 (5 bases). Germline CDR1 and CDR2: WSHSY and SAAADI. Trimming took off 6 bases at V and 5 bases at J, with 10 bases between the two ends. The CDR3 sequence is 13 residues long. In DNA form, the CDR3 reads TGCGCCAGCAGGGGGACGGAAAATGAAAAACTGTTTTTT. Its protein is CASRGTENEKLFF.

V usage is TRBV19 and J usage is TRBJ2-2; TRBD1 matches at 7 bases. The CDR3 sequence is 16 residues long. The ends lost 1 base at V and 0 bases at J; junction bases unmatched: 2. Germline V CDR1 and CDR2: LNHDA, SQIVND (reference sequence). The CDR3 protein is CASSIVTGANTGELFF. CDR3 DNA: TGTGCCAGTAGTATAGTCACAGGGGCGAACACCGGGGAGCTGTTTTTT.